The sequence of this T cell receptor beta chain was determined in a study of cytomegalovirus exposure and HLA in healthy donors. General study points: It has been reported that TCR beta sequences accurately predicted the HLA-A and HLA-B alleles of most subjects. Reportedly, fewer N-insertions than the approximately 610-donor mean appeared in an Asian-associated ancestry cluster in a later analysis. What was likely a sequencing artifact was a cluster of highly shared sequence variants. In vitro confirmation showed three CMV-associated chains to be CMV antigen specific.

This clone is a singleton in its sample. Antigen unknown. The PCR employed 60 Vbeta primers together with 13 Jbeta primers. TCRdb's copy holds only in-frame clones and misses some; the assay was immunoSEQ multiplex PCR. The sample has 150,000 to 200,000 clones, approximately 75% seen once. V shed 4 bases and J 3 bases; nucleotides not matched to a gene: 7. The CDR3 length is 15 residues. The germline CDR1 and CDR2 sequences are SGHRS and YFSETQ. The receptor comes from a woman under 30 in good health and CMV-seronegative. V gene TRBV5-1 combines with J gene TRBJ2-5; 9 bases fit TRBD1. The sample taken for sequencing was PBMCs. The CDR3 nucleotides read TGCGCCAGCAGCCGGGGGACAGGGAGGGAAGAGACCCAGTACTTC. Its protein product is CASSRGTGREETQYF.